This T cell receptor beta chain was identified during a study of cytomegalovirus exposure and HLA in healthy donors. Regarding this clone: The antigen is undetermined. A junction end diverges from the germline sequence, so it may reflect a read error.

The CDR3 consists of 19 residues. Germline lookup yields CDR1 SGHAT and CDR2 FQNNGV. Vbeta (60) and Jbeta (13) primers were used in the PCR. Profiling relied on immunoSEQ multiplex PCR, and the TCRdb table lists in-frame clones only, not all of them. The profile shows some 100,000 clones, about four fifths of them singletons. Study-level results: Most CMV-associated TCR beta chains were later found to appear HLA-restricted. Follow-up analysis later connected one missense variant in DCLRE1C with trimming of TCR beta V- and J-genes.

The sample taken for sequencing was PBMCs. The clonotype was recovered from a woman between 65 and 79 years old in good health and CMV-seropositive. The rearrangement uses TRBV11-2 and TRBJ2-1; 12 nucleotides align to TRBD2. CDR3 sequence reads: CASSLEPIPLAGGGNEQFF. CDR3 DNA: TGTGCCAGCAGCCTAGAACCTATTCCTCTAGCGGGAGGGGGAAATGAGCAGTTCTTC.